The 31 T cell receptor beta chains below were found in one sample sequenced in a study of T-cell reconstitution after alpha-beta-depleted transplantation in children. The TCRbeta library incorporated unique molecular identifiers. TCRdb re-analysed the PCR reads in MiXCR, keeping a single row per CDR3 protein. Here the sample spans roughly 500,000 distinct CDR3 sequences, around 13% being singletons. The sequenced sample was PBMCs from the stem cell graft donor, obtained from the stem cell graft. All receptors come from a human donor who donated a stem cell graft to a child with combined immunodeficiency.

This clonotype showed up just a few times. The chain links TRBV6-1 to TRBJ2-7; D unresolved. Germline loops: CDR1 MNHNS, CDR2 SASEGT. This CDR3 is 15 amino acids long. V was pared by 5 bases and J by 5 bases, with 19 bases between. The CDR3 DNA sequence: TGTGCCAGCAGTCAACGGGCCGCGGCGAGGAACGAGCAGTACTTC. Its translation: CASSQRAAARNEQYF.

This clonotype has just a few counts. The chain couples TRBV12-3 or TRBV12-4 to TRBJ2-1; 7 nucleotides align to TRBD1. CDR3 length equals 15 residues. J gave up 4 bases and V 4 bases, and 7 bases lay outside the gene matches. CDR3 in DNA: TGTGCCAGCAGTTCCGACAGGGAGAGATACAATGAGCAGTTCTTC. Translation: CASSSDRERYNEQFF.

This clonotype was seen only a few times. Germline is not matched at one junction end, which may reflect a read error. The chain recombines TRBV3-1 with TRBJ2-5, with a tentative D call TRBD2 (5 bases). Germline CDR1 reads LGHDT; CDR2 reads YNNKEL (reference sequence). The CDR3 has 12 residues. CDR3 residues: CASSQGSLEEGF. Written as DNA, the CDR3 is TGTGCCAGCAGCCAGGGGTCGTTGGAGGAAGGCTTC.

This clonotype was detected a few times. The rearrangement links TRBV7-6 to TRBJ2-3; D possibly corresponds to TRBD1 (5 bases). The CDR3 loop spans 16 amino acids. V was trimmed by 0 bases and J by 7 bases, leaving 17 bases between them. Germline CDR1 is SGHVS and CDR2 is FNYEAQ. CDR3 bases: TGTGCCAGCAGCTTAGCCGTCGGGTTAGGGGCGTATACGCAGTATTTT. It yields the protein CASSLAVGLGAYTQYF. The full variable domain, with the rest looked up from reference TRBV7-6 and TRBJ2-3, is GAGVSQSPRYKVTKRGQDVALRCDPISGHVSLYWYRQALGQGPEFLTYFNYEAQQDKSGLPNDRFSAERPEGSISTLTIQRTEQRDSAMYRCASSLAVGLGAYTQYFGPGTRLTVL.

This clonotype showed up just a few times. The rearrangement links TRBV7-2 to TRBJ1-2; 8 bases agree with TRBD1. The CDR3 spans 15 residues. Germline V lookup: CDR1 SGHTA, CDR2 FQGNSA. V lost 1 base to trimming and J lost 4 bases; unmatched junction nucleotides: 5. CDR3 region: CASSLVGDRIYGYTF. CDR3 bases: TGTGCCAGCAGCTTAGTGGGGGACAGGATCTATGGCTACACCTTC. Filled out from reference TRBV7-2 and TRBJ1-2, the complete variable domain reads GAGVSQSPSNKVTEKGKDVELRCDPISGHTALYWYRQSLGQGLEFLIYFQGNSAPDKSGLPSDRFSAERTGGSVSTLTIQRTQQEDSAVYLCASSLVGDRIYGYTFGSGTRLTVV.

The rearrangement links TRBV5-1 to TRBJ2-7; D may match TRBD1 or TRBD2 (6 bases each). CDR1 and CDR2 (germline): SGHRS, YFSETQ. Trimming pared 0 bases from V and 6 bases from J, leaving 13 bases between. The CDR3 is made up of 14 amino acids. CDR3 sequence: CASSLVGGESEQYF. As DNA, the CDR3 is TGCGCCAGCAGCTTGGTGGGGGGCGAGTCCGAGCAGTACTTC.

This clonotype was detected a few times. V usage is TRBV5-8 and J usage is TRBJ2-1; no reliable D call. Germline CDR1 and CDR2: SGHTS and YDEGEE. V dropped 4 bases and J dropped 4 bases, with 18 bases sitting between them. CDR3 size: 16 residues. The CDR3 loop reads CASSLCWSLHYNEQFF. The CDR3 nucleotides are TGTGCCAGCAGCCTTTGCTGGTCCCTACATTACAATGAGCAGTTCTTC.

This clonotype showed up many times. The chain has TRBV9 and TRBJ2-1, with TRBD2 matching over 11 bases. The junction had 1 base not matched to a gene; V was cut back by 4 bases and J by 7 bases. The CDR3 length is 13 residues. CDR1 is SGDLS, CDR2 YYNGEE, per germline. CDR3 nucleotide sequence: TGTGCCAGCAGCCCTAGCGGGGGGAATGAGCAGTTCTTC. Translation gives CASSPSGGNEQFF.

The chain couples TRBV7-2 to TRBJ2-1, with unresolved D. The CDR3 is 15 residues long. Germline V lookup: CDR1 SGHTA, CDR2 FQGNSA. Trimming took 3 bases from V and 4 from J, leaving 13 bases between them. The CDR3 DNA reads TGTGCCAGCAGCTTGGTCTATACCACTTACAATGAGCAGTTCTTC. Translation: CASSLVYTTYNEQFF.

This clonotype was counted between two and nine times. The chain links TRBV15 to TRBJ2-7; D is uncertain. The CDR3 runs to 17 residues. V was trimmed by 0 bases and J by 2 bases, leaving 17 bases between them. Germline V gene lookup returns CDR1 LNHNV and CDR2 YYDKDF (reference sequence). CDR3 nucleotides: TGTGCCACCAGCAGAGATAAGTCGGGTGACGCACCCTACGAGCAGTACTTC. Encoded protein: CATSRDKSGDAPYEQYF. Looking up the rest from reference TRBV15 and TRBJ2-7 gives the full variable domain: DAMVIQNPRYQVTQFGKPVTLSCSQTLNHNVMYWYQQKSSQAPKLLFHYYDKDFNNEADTPDNFQSRRPNTSFCFLDIRSPGLGDTAMYLCATSRDKSGDAPYEQYFGPGTRLTVT.

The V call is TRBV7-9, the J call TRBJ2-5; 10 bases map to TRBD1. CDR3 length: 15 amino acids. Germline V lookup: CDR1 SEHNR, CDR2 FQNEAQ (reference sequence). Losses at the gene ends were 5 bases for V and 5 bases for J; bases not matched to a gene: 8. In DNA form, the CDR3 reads TGTGCCAGCAGCCCCCGGGACAGGGGTACGGAGACCCAGTACTTC. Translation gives CASSPRDRGTETQYF.

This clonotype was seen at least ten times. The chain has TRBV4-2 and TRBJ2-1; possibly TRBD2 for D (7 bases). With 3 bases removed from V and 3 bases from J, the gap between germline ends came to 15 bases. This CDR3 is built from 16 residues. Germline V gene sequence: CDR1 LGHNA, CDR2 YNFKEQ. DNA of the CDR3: TGTGCCAGCAGCCACCGGTGGGAGGGGGTCTACAATGAGCAGTTCTTC. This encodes CASSHRWEGVYNEQFF.

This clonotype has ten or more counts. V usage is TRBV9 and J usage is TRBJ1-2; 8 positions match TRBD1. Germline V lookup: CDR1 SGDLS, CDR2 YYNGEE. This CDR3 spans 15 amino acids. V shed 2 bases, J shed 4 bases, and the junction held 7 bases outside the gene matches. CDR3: CASSVSTDRAYGYTF. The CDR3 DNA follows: TGTGCCAGCAGCGTTTCCACGGACAGGGCCTATGGCTACACCTTC.

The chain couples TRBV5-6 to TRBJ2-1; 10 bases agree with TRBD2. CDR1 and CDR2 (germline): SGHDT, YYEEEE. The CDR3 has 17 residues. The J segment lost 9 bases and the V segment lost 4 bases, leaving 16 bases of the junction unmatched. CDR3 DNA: TGTGCCAGCAGCGGCCTCAGGGTAGCGGGGGGTGGGGGTGAGCAGTTCTTC. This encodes CASSGLRVAGGGGEQFF.

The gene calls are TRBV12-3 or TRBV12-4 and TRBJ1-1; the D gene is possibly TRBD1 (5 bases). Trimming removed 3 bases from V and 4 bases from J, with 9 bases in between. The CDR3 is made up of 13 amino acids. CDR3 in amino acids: CASSFAGPTEAFF. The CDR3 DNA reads TGTGCCAGCAGTTTCGCAGGGCCCACTGAAGCTTTCTTT.

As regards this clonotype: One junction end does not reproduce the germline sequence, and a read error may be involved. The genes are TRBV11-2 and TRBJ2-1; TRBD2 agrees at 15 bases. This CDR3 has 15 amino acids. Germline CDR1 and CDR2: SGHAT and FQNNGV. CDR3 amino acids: CASSYRGTSGGWQIF. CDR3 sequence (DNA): TGTGCCAGCAGCTACCGTGGGACTAGCGGGGGGTGGCAGATCTTC.

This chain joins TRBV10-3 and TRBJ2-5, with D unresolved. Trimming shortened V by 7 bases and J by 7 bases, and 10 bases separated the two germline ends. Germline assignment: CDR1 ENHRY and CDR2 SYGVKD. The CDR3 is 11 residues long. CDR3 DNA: TGTGCCATCATAGGCAAGAGGACCCAGTACTTC. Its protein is CAIIGKRTQYF.

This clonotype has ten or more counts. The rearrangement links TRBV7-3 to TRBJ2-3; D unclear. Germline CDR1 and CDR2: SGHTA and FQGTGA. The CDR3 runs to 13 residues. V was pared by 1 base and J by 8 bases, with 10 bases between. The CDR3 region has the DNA TGTGCCAGCAGCTTAAATGGCGGTACTACGCAGTATTTT. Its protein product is CASSLNGGTTQYF.

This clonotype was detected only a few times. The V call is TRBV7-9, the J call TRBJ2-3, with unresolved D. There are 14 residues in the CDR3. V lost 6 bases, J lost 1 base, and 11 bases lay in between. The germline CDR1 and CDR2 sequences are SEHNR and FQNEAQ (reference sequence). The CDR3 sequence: CASRYLHGTDTQYF. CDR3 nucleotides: TGTGCCAGCAGGTATCTACACGGCACAGATACGCAGTATTTT.

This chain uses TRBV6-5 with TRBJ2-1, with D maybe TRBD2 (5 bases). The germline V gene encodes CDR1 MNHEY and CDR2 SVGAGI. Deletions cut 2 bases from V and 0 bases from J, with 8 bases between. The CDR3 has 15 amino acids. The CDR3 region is CASSYGRSSYNEQFF. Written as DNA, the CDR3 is TGTGCCAGCAGTTACGGGAGAAGCTCCTACAATGAGCAGTTCTTC.

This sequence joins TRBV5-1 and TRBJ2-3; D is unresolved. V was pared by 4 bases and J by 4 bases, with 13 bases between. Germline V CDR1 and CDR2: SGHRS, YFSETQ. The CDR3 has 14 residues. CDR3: CASSQTVFADTQYF. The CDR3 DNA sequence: TGCGCCAGCAGCCAGACCGTATTCGCAGATACGCAGTATTTT.

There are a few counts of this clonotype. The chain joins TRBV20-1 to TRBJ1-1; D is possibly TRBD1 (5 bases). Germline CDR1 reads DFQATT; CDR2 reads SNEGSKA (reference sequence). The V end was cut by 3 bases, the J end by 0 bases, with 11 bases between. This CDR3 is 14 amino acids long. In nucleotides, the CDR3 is TGCAGTGCTAGGGATGGGGCCCTGAACACTGAAGCTTTCTTT. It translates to CSARDGALNTEAFF.

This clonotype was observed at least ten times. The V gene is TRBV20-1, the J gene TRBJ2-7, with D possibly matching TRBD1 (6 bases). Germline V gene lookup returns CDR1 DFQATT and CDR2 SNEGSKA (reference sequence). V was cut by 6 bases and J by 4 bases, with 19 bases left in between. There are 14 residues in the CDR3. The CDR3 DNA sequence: TGCAGTGCAACCGATCCCTCGGGACAATACGAGCAGTACTTC. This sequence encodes CSATDPSGQYEQYF.

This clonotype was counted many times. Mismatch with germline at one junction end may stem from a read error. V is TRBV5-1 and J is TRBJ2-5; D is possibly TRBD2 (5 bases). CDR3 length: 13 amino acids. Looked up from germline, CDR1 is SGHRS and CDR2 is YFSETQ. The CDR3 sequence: CASSSPGGETQYF. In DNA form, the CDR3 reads TGTGCCAGCAGCTCCCCCGGCGGGGAGACCCAGTACTTC. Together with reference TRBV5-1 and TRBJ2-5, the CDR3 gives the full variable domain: KAGVTQTPRYLIKTRGQQVTLSCSPISGHRSVSWYQQTPGQGLQFLFEYFSETQRNKGNFPGRFSGRQFSNSRSEMNVSTLELGDSALYLCASSSPGGETQYFGPGTRLLVL.

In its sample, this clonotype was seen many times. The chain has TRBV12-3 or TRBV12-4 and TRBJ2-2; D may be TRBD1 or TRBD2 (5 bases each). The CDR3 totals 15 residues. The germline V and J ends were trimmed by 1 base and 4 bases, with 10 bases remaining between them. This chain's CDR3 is CASSLGGAGTGELFF. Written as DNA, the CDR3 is TGTGCCAGCAGTTTAGGGGGCGCGGGCACCGGGGAGCTGTTTTTT.

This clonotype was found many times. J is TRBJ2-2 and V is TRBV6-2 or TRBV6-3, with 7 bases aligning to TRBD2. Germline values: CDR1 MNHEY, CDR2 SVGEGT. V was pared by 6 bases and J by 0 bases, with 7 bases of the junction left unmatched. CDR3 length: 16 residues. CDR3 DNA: TGTGCCAGCAGCCCGGGGACTAACCCGAACACCGGGGAGCTGTTTTTT. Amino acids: CASSPGTNPNTGELFF.

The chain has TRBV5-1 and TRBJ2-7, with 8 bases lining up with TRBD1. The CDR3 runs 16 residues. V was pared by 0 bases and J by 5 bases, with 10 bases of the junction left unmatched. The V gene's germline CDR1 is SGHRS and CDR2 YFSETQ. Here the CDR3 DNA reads TGCGCCAGCAGCTTGGCGCTGGACAGGGTTCTCAACGAGCAGTACTTC. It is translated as CASSLALDRVLNEQYF.

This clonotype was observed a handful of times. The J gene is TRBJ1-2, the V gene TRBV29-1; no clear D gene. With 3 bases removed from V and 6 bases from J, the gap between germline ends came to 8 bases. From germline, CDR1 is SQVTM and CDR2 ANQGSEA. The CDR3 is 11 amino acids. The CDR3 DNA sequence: TGCAGCGTTGAGGAGTCTAATGGCTACACCTTC. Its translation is CSVEESNGYTF. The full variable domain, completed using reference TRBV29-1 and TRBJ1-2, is SAVISQKPSRDICQRGTSLTIQCQVDSQVTMMFWYRQQPGQSLTLIATANQGSEATYESGFVIDKFPISRPNLTFSTLTVSNMSPEDSSIYLCSVEESNGYTFGSGTRLTVV.

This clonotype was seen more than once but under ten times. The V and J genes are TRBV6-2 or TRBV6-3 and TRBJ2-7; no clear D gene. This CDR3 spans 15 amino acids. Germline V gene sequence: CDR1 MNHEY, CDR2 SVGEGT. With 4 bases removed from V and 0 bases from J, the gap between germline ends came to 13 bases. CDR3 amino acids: CASSFALDYSYEQYF. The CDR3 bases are TGTGCCAGCAGTTTCGCCCTCGATTACTCCTACGAGCAGTACTTC.

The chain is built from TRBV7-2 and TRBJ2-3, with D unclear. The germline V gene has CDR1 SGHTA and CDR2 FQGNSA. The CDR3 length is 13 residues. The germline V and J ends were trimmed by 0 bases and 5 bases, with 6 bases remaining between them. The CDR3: CASSLAPKDTQYF. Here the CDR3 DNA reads TGTGCCAGCAGCTTAGCGCCCAAAGATACGCAGTATTTT.

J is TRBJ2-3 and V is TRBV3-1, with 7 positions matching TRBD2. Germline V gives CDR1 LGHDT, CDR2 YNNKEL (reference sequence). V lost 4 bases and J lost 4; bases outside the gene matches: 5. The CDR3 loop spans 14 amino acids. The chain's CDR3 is CASSPTSVPDTQYF. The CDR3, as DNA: TGTGCCAGCAGCCCTACTAGCGTCCCAGATACGCAGTATTTT.